A single sample is the source of the 4 T cell receptor beta chains below, sequenced in a study of cytomegalovirus exposure and HLA in healthy donors. Researchers ran the PCR with 60 Vbeta and 13 Jbeta primers. Here immunoSEQ multiplex PCR was the method, and the copy in TCRdb shows in-frame clones only, minus some. The sample records around 100,000 clones, about 74% being singletons. Input material: PBMCs. The receptors were gathered from a man under 40 in good health and CMV-seropositive.

The chain combines TRBV6-5 with TRBJ1-5, with a tentative D call TRBD1 (5 bases). The germline gives CDR1 MNHEY, CDR2 SVGAGI. The CDR3 runs 13 residues. Trimming pared 8 bases from V and 3 bases from J, leaving 11 bases between. The CDR3 reads CASRGTTNQPQHF. CDR3 coding DNA: TGTGCCAGCCGCGGGACTACCAATCAGCCCCAGCATTTT.

This CDR3 is CASSSRGGIRTEAFF. CDR3 DNA: TGTGCCAGCAGCTCTCGCGGGGGAATCCGGACTGAAGCTTTCTTT. The chain uses TRBV6-1 and TRBJ1-1; D possibly corresponds to TRBD1 (5 bases). The germline CDR1 and CDR2 sequences are MNHNS and SASEGT. This CDR3 has 15 residues. Between the trimmed V and J ends, which lost 6 bases and 5 bases, there was a span of 19 bases.

A remark on this clone: An end of the junction differs from the germline gene, which may be a read error. This chain joins TRBV7-2 and TRBJ1-2, with TRBD1 as a possible D gene (5 bases). Germline CDR1 reads SGHTA; CDR2 reads FQGNSA. The CDR3 loop spans 16 amino acids. The CDR3: CASSLPRGSFSYGYPF. The CDR3 region has the DNA TGTGCCAGCAGCTTACCCCGGGGGTCCTTTTCCTATGGCTACCCCTTC. The full variable domain, in which reference TRBV7-2 and TRBJ1-2 provide the parts outside the CDR3, is GAGVSQSPSNKVTEKGKDVELRCDPISGHTALYWYRQSLGQGLEFLIYFQGNSAPDKSGLPSDRFSAERTGGSVSTLTIQRTQQEDSAVYLCASSLPRGSFSYGYPFGSGTRLTVV.

This clone was detected only once. The chain carries TRBV2 and TRBJ2-7; D is uncertain. CDR1 and CDR2 (germline): SNHLY, FYNNEI. The CDR3 totals 14 residues. Trimming removed 6 bases from V and 4 bases from J, with 16 bases in between. The DNA of the CDR3 is TGTGCCAGCAGACCTTTCGACTCAGCATACGAGCAGTACTTC. It is translated as CASRPFDSAYEQYF.